A single sample gave rise to the 3 T cell receptor beta chains below, sequenced in a study of blood T cell repertoires in COVID-19. Sequenced by immunoSEQ multiplex PCR; TCRdb stores in-frame clones only, minus some. The top ten clones hold around an eighth of a sample with 200,000 or so clones, about 86% of them seen once. What was sequenced was peripheral blood. All receptors come from a man aged 25 to 40 with active or convalescent COVID-19.

V is TRBV15 and J is TRBJ1-2; 10 bases align to TRBD1. This CDR3 region has 14 residues. Unmatched junction bases numbered 8, after V lost 5 bases and J lost 8 bases. Germline V CDR1 and CDR2: LNHNV, YYDKDF (reference sequence). The CDR3 spells CATSPDRGLVGYTF. The CDR3 DNA reads as TGTGCCACCAGCCCTGACAGGGGGCTTGTGGGCTACACCTTC. Full variable domain (outside the CDR3, taken from reference TRBV15 and TRBJ1-2): DAMVIQNPRYQVTQFGKPVTLSCSQTLNHNVMYWYQQKSSQAPKLLFHYYDKDFNNEADTPDNFQSRRPNTSFCFLDIRSPGLGDTAMYLCATSPDRGLVGYTFGSGTRLTVV.

J is TRBJ1-2 and V is TRBV29-1; D is undetermined. The germline V gene encodes CDR1 SQVTM and CDR2 ANQGSEA. This CDR3 contains 12 residues. V was clipped by 3 bases and J by 8 bases, with 13 bases between them. CDR3 DNA: TGCAGCGTTGAGGGCTCAGTCGAGGGCTACACCTTC. Translated, it gives CSVEGSVEGYTF. The complete variable domain, with remaining parts taken from reference TRBV29-1 and TRBJ1-2, reads SAVISQKPSRDICQRGTSLTIQCQVDSQVTMMFWYRQQPGQSLTLIATANQGSEATYESGFVIDKFPISRPNLTFSTLTVSNMSPEDSSIYLCSVEGSVEGYTFGSGTRLTVV.

The chain couples TRBV4-3 to TRBJ1-1; no clear D gene. Trimming took off 0 bases at V and 10 bases at J, with 15 bases between the two ends. This CDR3 has 14 amino acids. From germline, CDR1 is LGHNA and CDR2 YSLEER. The CDR3 nucleotides are TGCGCCAGCAGCCAAGATCAACTAGCAAGCCGAGCTTTCTTT. Protein sequence: CASSQDQLASRAFF.